The sample holds many counts of the clone carrying this T cell receptor (beta chain). Germline lookup yields CDR1 MDHEN and CDR2 SYDVKM. The CDR3 covers 14 residues. V was cut by 6 bases and J by 7 bases, with 13 bases left in between. The authors ran a second PCR of 7 to 11 cycles using a sample-barcoded 5' primer and a J-beta primer mix. From the 5' RACE reads, TCRdb called clonotypes with MiXCR, one entry per CDR3 protein. The sample gives about 1.1 million distinct CDR3 sequences, about two fifths of which show up once; about an eighth is in the top ten. This sample was included in a study of blood T cells in healthy people across ages.

The specimen sequenced was blood. The V gene is TRBV28, the J gene TRBJ1-6; D ambiguous. The clonotype originates from a man between 18 and 35 years old in good health. As DNA, the CDR3 is TGTGCCAGCAGGATGGAAGGTCCCAATTCACCCCTCCACTTT. This codes for CASRMEGPNSPLHF. The full variable domain, rest sourced from reference TRBV28 and TRBJ1-6, is DVKVTQSSRYLVKRTGEKVFLECVQDMDHENMFWYRQDPGLGLRLIYFSYDVKMKEKGDIPEGYSVSREKKERFSLILESASTNQTSMYLCASRMEGPNSPLHFGNGTRLTVT.